Detailed here is one T cell receptor (beta chain). J lost 6 bases, V lost 6 bases, and 7 bases had no gene match. The germline gives CDR1 MNHEY, CDR2 SVGAGI. The CDR3 runs 15 residues. This entry comes from a study of cytomegalovirus exposure and HLA in healthy donors. PCR primers comprised 60 Vbeta and 13 Jbeta primers. Sequencing was performed with immunoSEQ multiplex PCR; in TCRdb, only in-frame clones are kept and a portion is missing. The data show 150,000 to 200,000 clones, about 75% seen once. This rearrangement joins TRBV6-5 to TRBJ2-1; 11 bases fit TRBD2. Specimen: PBMCs. The clonotype comes from a female donor in good health and CMV-seronegative. The CDR3 sequence is CASRLAGGRGNEQFF. The CDR3, as DNA: TGTGCCAGCAGGTTAGCGGGAGGGCGTGGCAATGAGCAGTTCTTC.